Here is one T cell receptor (beta chain) with its context. Its specificity is unknown. These data are taken from a study of cytomegalovirus exposure and HLA in healthy donors. For the study at large: Some 200 million T cells yielded 100 million or so unique TCR beta sequences, as an earlier analysis found. Study-wide results and caveats: 16,951 TCR beta sequences were associated with HLA alleles at 0.05 false discovery rate in a later analysis.

The CDR3 length is 12 residues. Trimming left V 5 bases short and J 7 bases short, with 10 bases between. Germline V gene data show CDR1 as SEHNR and CDR2 as FQNEAQ (reference sequence). PCR used 60 Vbeta primers and 13 Jbeta primers. Here immunoSEQ multiplex PCR was the method, and the copy in TCRdb shows in-frame clones only, minus some. The sample consists of 250,000 to 350,000 clones, 80% of them appearing once. The rearrangement links TRBV7-9 to TRBJ2-3; D is unresolved. The source material was PBMCs. The sequence came from a girl aged 2-10 years in good health and CMV-seronegative. DNA of the CDR3: TGTGCCAGCAGCCATCCGCGAAATACGCAGTATTTT. Protein: CASSHPRNTQYF.